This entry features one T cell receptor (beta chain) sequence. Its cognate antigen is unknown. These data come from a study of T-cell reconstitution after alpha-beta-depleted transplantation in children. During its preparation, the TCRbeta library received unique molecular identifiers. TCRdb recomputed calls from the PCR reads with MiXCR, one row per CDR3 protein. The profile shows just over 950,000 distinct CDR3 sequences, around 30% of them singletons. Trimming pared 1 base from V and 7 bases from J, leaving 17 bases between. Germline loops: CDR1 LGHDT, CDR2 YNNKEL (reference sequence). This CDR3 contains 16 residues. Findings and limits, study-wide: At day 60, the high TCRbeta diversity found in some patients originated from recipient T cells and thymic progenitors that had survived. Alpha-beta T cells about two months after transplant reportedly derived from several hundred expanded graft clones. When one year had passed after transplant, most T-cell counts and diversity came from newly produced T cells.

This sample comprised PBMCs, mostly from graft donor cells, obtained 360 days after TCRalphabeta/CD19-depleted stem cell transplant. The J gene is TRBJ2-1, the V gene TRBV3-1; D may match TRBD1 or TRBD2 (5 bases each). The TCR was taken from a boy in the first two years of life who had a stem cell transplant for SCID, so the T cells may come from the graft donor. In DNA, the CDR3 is TGTGCCAGCAGCCAAGTGGGGGATGGAAGGCGAAATGAGCAGTTCTTC. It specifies CASSQVGDGRRNEQFF.